This T cell receptor (beta chain) was sequenced in a study of CXCR3-negative and CXCR3-positive naive CD8 T cells. Study-wide results and caveats: For the naive subsets, surface CD5 was similar, and TCR strength was inferred from TRB CDR3 properties. Researchers reported similar TRBV-TRBJ usage in naive CXCR3-negative and CXCR3-positive cells, though memory differed.

CDR3 length: 19 amino acids. TRB cDNA was prepared as libraries by UMI-labeled 5' RACE. For each CDR3 protein, TCRdb gives one entry from its re-call of the 5' RACE reads, without DNA. Its table lists about 57,000 distinct CDR3 sequences. With regard to this clonotype: Antigen: not known.

All CD8+ T cell subsets were sorted in triplicate at over 250,000 cells each. The sequenced material came from memory CD8+ T cells from blood. The chain is built from TRBV23-1 and TRBJ2-2; TCRdb's D call of TRBD1 is untestable without DNA. TRBV23-1 is known as an ORF, though its function is uncertain. The clonotype was recovered from a human donor in good health. Some clones in this sample may be carry-over from other donors' samples. The chain's CDR3 is CASTSPQTGGADPPGELFF.